This is a list of T cell receptor beta chains from one sample in a study of OX40 agonist ivuxolimab in advanced cancers. Measured with immunoSEQ multiplex PCR; TCRdb has only the in-frame clones, and not every one. Counted here are around 61,000 clones, around 92% occurring once; the ten biggest clones make up roughly 25%. This specimen consisted of CD4+ or CD8+ T cells sorted from blood, obtained in a trial of the OX40 agonist ivuxolimab. The origin of the receptors is an adult with an advanced solid tumor such as melanoma, head and neck, liver or kidney cancer. Each CDR3 is given with its conserved first and last residue. Each record gives: V gene, D gene, J gene, clone size, CDR3 protein, CDR3 DNA. D genes are given only for firm matches. Not all rows give a size; the values are once, few, many and, for expanded clones, a class.

TRBV30	TRBD2	TRBJ2-1	-	CAWRSGTSHYNEQFF	TGTGCCTGGAGGTCCGGGACTAGCCACTACAATGAGCAGTTCTTC
TRBV30	-	TRBJ2-1	-	CAWSVGIHNEQFF	TGTGCCTGGAGTGTTGGGATTCACAATGAGCAGTTCTTC
TRBV19	-	TRBJ1-1	-	CASRGGDISEAFF	TGTGCCAGTAGGGGCGGGGACATCTCTGAAGCTTTCTTT
TRBV19	-	TRBJ1-6	few	CASSMVTGPSPLHF	TGTGCCAGTAGTATGGTCACGGGGCCTTCACCCCTCCACTTT
TRBV6-6	-	TRBJ2-2	-	CASSWNRDFNTGELFF	TGTGCCAGCAGTTGGAACCGGGACTTTAACACCGGGGAGCTGTTTTTT
TRBV30	-	TRBJ2-3	-	CAWSVGDTQYF	TGTGCCTGGAGTGTTGGAGATACGCAGTATTTT
TRBV5-4	TRBD2	TRBJ2-2	-	CASSLGGRDGELFF	TGTGCCAGCAGCTTGGGCGGGAGGGACGGGGAGCTGTTTTTT
TRBV7-2	-	TRBJ2-3	once	CASSRGTTDTQYF	TGTGCCAGCAGCCGCGGGACCACAGATACGCAGTATTTT
TRBV19	-	TRBJ2-6	-	CASSTRGSGANVLTF	TGTGCCAGTAGTACCCGTGGTTCTGGGGCCAACGTCCTGACTTTC
TRBV6-5	TRBD2	TRBJ2-2	-	CASSYSSGSYTGELFF	TGTGCCAGCAGTTACTCTAGCGGGAGTTACACCGGGGAGCTGTTTTTT
TRBV4-1	-	TRBJ1-5	-	CASSLRGTTEGNQPQHF	TGCGCCAGCAGCCTACGAGGGACCACCGAAGGCAATCAGCCCCAGCATTTT
TRBV28	TRBD1	TRBJ1-5	-	CASSPGQGARWDQPQHF	TGTGCCAGCAGTCCCGGACAGGGGGCGCGTTGGGATCAGCCCCAGCATTTT
TRBV11-2	-	TRBJ2-4	-	CASSLGQYIQYF	TGTGCCAGCAGCTTAGGACAATACATTCAGTACTTC
TRBV6-6	-	TRBJ1-2	-	CASSYSEGVRGYTF	TGTGCCAGCAGTTACTCGGAGGGGGTCCGAGGCTACACCTTC
TRBV7-8	-	TRBJ2-7	-	CASSLASRTEQYF	TGTGCCAGCAGCTTAGCGAGTCGTACCGAGCAGTACTTC
TRBV15	-	TRBJ2-3	-	CATSRLPSSAWEQYF	TGTGCCACCAGCAGACTGCCCTCCTCGGCGTGGGAGCAGTATTTT
TRBV15	-	TRBJ1-3	-	CATREDTSGNTIYF	TGTGCCACCCGAGAAGATACATCGGGAAACACCATATATTTT
TRBV9	-	TRBJ2-5	-	CASSVEGTQETQYF	TGTGCCAGCAGCGTAGAAGGGACGCAAGAGACCCAGTACTTC
TRBV30	-	TRBJ2-1	once	CAWILGEEQFF	TGTGCCTGGATTCTGGGTGAGGAGCAGTTCTTC
TRBV20-1	-	TRBJ2-3	few	CSALLGDTQYF	TGCAGTGCCTTACTTGGGGATACGCAGTATTTT
TRBV6-5	-	TRBJ1-1	-	CASSYSPVPSMLSSF	TGTGCCAGCAGTTACTCACCGGTTCCGAGTATGTTGTCTTCCTTT
TRBV6-1	TRBD1	TRBJ1-2	few	CASTYWDRGLYGYTF	TGTGCCAGCACGTACTGGGACAGGGGGCTCTATGGCTACACCTTC
TRBV7-9	-	TRBJ1-3	-	CASSSTGRSGNTIYF	TGTGCCAGCAGCTCGACAGGCCGCTCTGGAAACACCATATATTTT
TRBV28	-	TRBJ1-5	once	CASSLFRLGSGNQPQHF	TGTGCCAGCAGTTTATTTCGTCTAGGATCCGGCAATCAGCCCCAGCATTTT
TRBV6-5	TRBD1	TRBJ2-1	-	CASGVSGTGLDEQFF	TGTGCCAGTGGGGTGTCCGGGACAGGGTTAGATGAGCAGTTCTTC
TRBV30	-	TRBJ1-1	-	CAWSHGSNTEAFF	TGTGCCTGGAGTCATGGCAGTAACACTGAAGCTTTCTTT
TRBV6-6	-	TRBJ2-2	-	CASSFSGKDTGELFF	TGTGCCAGCAGTTTTTCCGGGAAAGACACCGGGGAGCTGTTTTTT
TRBV6-5	-	TRBJ1-5	-	CASGSFPDSNQPQHF	TGTGCCAGCGGATCCTTCCCTGATAGCAATCAGCCCCAGCATTTT
TRBV4-2	-	TRBJ1-5	-	CASSQEDTGSGPQHF	TGTGCCAGCAGCCAAGAGGACACTGGGTCGGGGCCCCAGCATTTT
TRBV29-1	-	TRBJ2-4	-	CSVTGPILNIQYF	TGCAGCGTTACCGGACCCATTTTAAACATTCAGTACTTC
TRBV10-2	TRBD2	TRBJ2-3	-	CASRELAGEGTDTQYF	TGCGCCAGCAGGGAGCTAGCGGGAGAGGGCACAGATACGCAGTATTTT
TRBV11-3	-	TRBJ1-1	once	CATIGRAFF	TGTGCCACCATAGGAAGGGCTTTCTTT
TRBV25-1	TRBD2	TRBJ2-7	-	CASSPRLAAFSYEQYF	TGTGCCAGCAGTCCCCGACTAGCGGCTTTCTCCTACGAGCAGTACTTC
TRBV27	-	TRBJ2-5	-	CASSLWGQETQYF	TGTGCCAGCAGTTTATGGGGCCAAGAGACCCAGTACTTC
TRBV14	-	TRBJ1-1	few	CASSQDLGGKGGF	TGTGCCAGCAGCCAAGATCTTGGGGGGAAGGGCGGCTTT
TRBV5-6	-	TRBJ1-1	-	CASSLHMNTEAFF	TGTGCCAGCAGCTTGCACATGAACACTGAAGCTTTCTTT
TRBV6-6	TRBD2	TRBJ2-5	-	CASSLLAELKETQYF	TGTGCCAGCAGTTTACTAGCGGAGCTTAAAGAGACCCAGTACTTC
TRBV4-3	-	TRBJ2-5	-	CASSQPGGPIKDF	TGCGCCAGCAGCCAGCCGGGGGGCCCCATTAAGGACTTC
TRBV9	-	TRBJ1-1	-	CASSVGLGGYPAFF	TGTGCCAGCAGCGTAGGACTGGGGGGGTATCCGGCTTTCTTT
TRBV28	-	TRBJ2-2	-	CASSYGGELFF	TGTGCCAGCAGTTATGGCGGGGAGCTGTTTTTT
TRBV29-1	-	TRBJ1-2	-	CSVEDLQGEGYTF	TGCAGCGTTGAAGATCTACAGGGAGAGGGCTACACCTTC